This TCR beta chain derives from a study of persistence of HIV-infected CD4 T cells. Study-level findings and limits: Within sorted populations, more oligoclonal TCRs accompanied more oligoclonal proviruses. Bulk TCR data could not be restricted to HIV-1-infected CMV-responding cells. Antigen-responding cells were enriched for degenerate expanded CDR3beta sequences.

This was the immunoSEQ version 4 assay in survey mode. Here immunoSEQ multiplex PCR was the method, and the copy in TCRdb shows in-frame clones only, minus some. The sample holds about 28,000 clones, approximately 82% seen once. With 2 bases removed from V and 7 bases from J, the gap between germline ends came to 8 bases. Per germline, CDR1 KGHSH and CDR2 LQKENI. The CDR3 spans 12 residues. As regards this clone: Its antigen is currently unknown.

Lysates of CMV-infected fibroblasts at around 9.8 ug/mL stimulated these cells. CD40L-negative CD69-negative CD45RO-high memory CD4+ T cells were sorted as populations depleted of antigen-responding cells. Donors had CD4+ T cell counts above 400 cells/uL and were CMV-seropositive. The sequence was collected from an adult man with HIV who was CMV-seropositive. The input for sequencing was CD4+ T cells sorted from PBMCs after roughly 18-hour stimulation, taken from a patient who received antiretroviral therapy. The chain has TRBV18 and TRBJ1-2; TRBD1 is a possible D gene (6 bases). CDR3 sequence reads: CASSPAGAGYTF. The CDR3 DNA follows: TGTGCCAGCTCACCAGCAGGGGCTGGCTACACCTTC. The full variable domain, completed using reference TRBV18 and TRBJ1-2, is NAGVMQNPRHLVRRRGQEARLRCSPMKGHSHVYWYRQLPEEGLKFMVYLQKENIIDESGMPKERFSAEFPKEGPSILRIQQVVRGDSAAYFCASSPAGAGYTFGSGTRLTVV.